This T cell receptor (beta chain) was captured in a study of T cell changes during pregnancy in multiple sclerosis. The repertoire was sequenced with immunoSEQ multiplex PCR; TCRdb's copy has only in-frame clones and lacks some. The sample has roughly 76,000 clones, about 89% seen once; the top ten hold 0.45% to 0.55%. In germline, CDR1 is SGHRS, CDR2 YFSETQ. This CDR3 has 15 amino acids. V was pared by 3 bases and J by 0 bases, with 11 bases between. V and J are TRBV5-1 and TRBJ2-3; tentative D call: TRBD2 (6 bases). The receptor's source is a female donor with multiple sclerosis, enrolled in a pregnancy study. Source: CD4+ T cells from peripheral blood mononuclear cells, taken in the second trimester of pregnancy. DNA for the CDR3: TGCGCCAGCAGCTCCAGACTAGAGAGCACAGATACGCAGTATTTT. Encoded protein: CASSSRLESTDTQYF.